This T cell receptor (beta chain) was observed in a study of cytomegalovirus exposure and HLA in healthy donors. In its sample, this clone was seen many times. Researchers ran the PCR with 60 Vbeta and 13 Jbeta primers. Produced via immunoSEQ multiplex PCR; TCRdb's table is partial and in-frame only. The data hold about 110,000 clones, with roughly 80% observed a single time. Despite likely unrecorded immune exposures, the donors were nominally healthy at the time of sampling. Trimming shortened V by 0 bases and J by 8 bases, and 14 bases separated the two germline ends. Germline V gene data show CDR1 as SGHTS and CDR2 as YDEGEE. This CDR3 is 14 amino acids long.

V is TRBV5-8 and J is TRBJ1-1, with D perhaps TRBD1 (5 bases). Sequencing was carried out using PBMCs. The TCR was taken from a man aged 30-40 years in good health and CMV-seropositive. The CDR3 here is CASSLGRRASEAFF. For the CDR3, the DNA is TGTGCCAGCAGCTTGGGACGCAGGGCCTCAGAAGCTTTCTTT.